Following are 3 T cell receptor beta chains from one sample sequenced in a study of T cell responses to AZD1222 COVID-19 vaccine. TCRdb's table, derived via immunoSEQ multiplex PCR, lists solely in-frame clones and lacks some. The sample consists of some 140,000 clones, around 84% of them appearing once. Sample: peripheral blood, taken on day 0 of AZD1222 vaccination. The receptors were sampled from an adult in good health.

The CDR3 nucleotides are TGTGCCAGCAGCCTTTCTAGGGTTAACACCGGGGAGCTGTTTTTT. This encodes CASSLSRVNTGELFF. The rearrangement links TRBV7-9 to TRBJ2-2; no clear D gene. The CDR3 spans 15 residues. The germline gives CDR1 SEHNR, CDR2 FQNEAQ (reference sequence). Trimming removed 5 bases from V and 2 bases from J, with 12 bases in between.

The V call is TRBV5-1, the J call TRBJ1-6; TRBD1 matches 7 bases. Losses at the gene ends were 3 bases for V and 9 bases for J; bases not matched to a gene: 12. Germline V gives CDR1 SGHRS, CDR2 YFSETQ. The length of the CDR3 is 16 residues. The CDR3 sequence: CASSSGLTGRGSPLHF. The CDR3 bases are TGCGCCAGCAGCTCCGGCCTGACAGGGAGGGGTTCACCCCTCCACTTT.

To note about this clone: A junction end diverges from the germline sequence, so it may reflect a read error. The J gene is TRBJ1-1, the V gene TRBV7-3; D gene unclear. CDR3 size: 13 residues. CDR1 and CDR2 from the germline V gene are SGHTA and FQGTGA. CDR3 sequence: CASSVTPREEAFF. The CDR3 DNA reads as TGTGCCAGCAGCGTAACCCCTAGGGAGGAAGCTTTCTTT.